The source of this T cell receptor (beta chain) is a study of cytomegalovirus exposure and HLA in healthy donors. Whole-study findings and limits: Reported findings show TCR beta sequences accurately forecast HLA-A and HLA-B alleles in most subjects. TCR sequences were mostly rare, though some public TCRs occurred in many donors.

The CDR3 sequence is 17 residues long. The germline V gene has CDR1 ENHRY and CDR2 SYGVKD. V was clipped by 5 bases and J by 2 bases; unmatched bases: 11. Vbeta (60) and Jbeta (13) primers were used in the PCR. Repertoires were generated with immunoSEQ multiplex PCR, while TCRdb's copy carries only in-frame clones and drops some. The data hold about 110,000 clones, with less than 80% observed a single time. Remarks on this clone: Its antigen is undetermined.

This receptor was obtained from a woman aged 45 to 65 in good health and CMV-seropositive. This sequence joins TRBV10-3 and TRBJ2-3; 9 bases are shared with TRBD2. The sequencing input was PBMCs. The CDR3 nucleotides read TGTGCCATCAGTCAATATACTAGCGGGCCTCTCACAGATACGCAGTATTTT. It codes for CAISQYTSGPLTDTQYF.